This TCR beta chain was identified during a study of cytomegalovirus exposure and HLA in healthy donors. Findings and limits, study-wide: Cytomegalovirus status, reportedly, was diagnosed with high specificity and sensitivity by the classifier. Altogether, 164 TCR beta chains were recorded as cytomegalovirus-associated.

The primer mix had 60 Vbeta and 13 Jbeta primers. Some clones are missing from TCRdb's copy, which holds only in-frame ones; the method was immunoSEQ multiplex PCR. The sample consists of around 110,000 clones, 50% to 80% of them appearing once. Looked up from germline, CDR1 is SGHNT and CDR2 is YYREEE (reference sequence). J gave up 3 bases and V 2 bases, and 4 bases lay outside the gene matches. The length of the CDR3 is 15 residues. About this clone itself: Antigen: not known.

The receptor was derived from a woman aged 40-49 years in good health and CMV-seropositive. The chain employs TRBV5-4 and TRBJ2-2; 7 bases line up with TRBD1. The sequenced sample consisted of PBMCs. DNA for the CDR3: TGTGCCAGCAGCTTACAGGGGTCGGACACCGGGGAGCTGTTTTTT. Amino acids: CASSLQGSDTGELFF.